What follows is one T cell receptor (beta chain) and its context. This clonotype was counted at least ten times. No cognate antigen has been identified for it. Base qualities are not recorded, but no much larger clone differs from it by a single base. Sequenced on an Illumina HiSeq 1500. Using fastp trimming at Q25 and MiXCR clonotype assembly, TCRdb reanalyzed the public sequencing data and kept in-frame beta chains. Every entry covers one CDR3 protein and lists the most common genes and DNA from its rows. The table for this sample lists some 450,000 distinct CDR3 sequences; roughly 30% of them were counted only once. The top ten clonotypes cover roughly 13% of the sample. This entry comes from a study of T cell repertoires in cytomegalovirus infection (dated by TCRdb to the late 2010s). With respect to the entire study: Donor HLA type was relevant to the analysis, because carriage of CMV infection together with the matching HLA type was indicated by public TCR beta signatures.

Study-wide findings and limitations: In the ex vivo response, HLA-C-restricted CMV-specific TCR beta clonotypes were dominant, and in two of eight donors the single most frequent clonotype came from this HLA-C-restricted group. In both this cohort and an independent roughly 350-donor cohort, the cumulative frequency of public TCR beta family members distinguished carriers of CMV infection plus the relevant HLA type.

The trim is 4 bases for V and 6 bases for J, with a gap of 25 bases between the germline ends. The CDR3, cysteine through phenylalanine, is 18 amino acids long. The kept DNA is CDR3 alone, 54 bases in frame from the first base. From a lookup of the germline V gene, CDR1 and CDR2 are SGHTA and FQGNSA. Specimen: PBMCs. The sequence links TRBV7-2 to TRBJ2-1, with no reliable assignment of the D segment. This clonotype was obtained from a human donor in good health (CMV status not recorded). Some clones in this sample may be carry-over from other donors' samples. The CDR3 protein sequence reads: CASSSVIPPPPTTNEQFF. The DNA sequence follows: TGTGCCAGCAGCTCAGTAATTCCCCCCCCCCCCACAACCAATGAGCAGTTCTTC.